This T cell receptor beta chain was recorded in a study of post-analysis software for immune sequencing data. The overall study: Several disease courses (relapsing-remitting, secondary progressive and progressive-relapsing) of multiple sclerosis were included. Study-level findings and limits: Relative to controls, patients had about 5 TRBV segments at higher frequency, with TRBV5-6, TRBV5-1 and TRBV20-1 among these. Significantly lower normalized Chao1 diversity was seen in multiple sclerosis patients than in controls.

Prepared libraries of TCR beta cDNA carried unique molecular identifiers. The authors obtained 400,000 to 600,000 cDNA molecules from roughly 1.1 to 9.2 million T cells. TCRdb reprocessed the PCR reads via MiXCR and lists one record per CDR3 protein. This table holds 430,000 or so distinct CDR3 sequences, 39% found once. CDR1 is DFQATT, CDR2 SNEGSKA, per germline (reference sequence). CDR3 length: 14 residues. V shed 5 bases and J shed 4 bases, with 17 bases lying between them. Points on this clonotype: The antigen is not known.

The chain links TRBV20-1 to TRBJ1-2; the D gene is possibly TRBD1 (5 bases). The source material was blood. The sequence was obtained from a girl aged 2 to 9 with multiple sclerosis. CDR3 region: CSAWERQQGYGYTF. For the CDR3, the DNA is TGCAGTGCTTGGGAACGGCAGCAGGGCTATGGCTACACCTTC.